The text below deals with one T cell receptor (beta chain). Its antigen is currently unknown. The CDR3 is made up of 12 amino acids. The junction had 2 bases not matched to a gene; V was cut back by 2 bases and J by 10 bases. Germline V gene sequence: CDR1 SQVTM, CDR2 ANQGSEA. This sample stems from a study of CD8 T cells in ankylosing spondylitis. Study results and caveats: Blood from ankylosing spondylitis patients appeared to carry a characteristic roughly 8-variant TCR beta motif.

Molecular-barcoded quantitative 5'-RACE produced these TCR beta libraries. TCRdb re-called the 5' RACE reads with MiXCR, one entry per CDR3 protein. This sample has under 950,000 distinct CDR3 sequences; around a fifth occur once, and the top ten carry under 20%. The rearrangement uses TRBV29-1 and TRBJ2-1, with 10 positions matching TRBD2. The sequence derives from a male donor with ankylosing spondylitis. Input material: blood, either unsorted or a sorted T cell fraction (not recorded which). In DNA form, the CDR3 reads TGCAGCGTTGAAAAACTAGCGGGGGAGCAGTTCTTC. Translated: CSVEKLAGEQFF.